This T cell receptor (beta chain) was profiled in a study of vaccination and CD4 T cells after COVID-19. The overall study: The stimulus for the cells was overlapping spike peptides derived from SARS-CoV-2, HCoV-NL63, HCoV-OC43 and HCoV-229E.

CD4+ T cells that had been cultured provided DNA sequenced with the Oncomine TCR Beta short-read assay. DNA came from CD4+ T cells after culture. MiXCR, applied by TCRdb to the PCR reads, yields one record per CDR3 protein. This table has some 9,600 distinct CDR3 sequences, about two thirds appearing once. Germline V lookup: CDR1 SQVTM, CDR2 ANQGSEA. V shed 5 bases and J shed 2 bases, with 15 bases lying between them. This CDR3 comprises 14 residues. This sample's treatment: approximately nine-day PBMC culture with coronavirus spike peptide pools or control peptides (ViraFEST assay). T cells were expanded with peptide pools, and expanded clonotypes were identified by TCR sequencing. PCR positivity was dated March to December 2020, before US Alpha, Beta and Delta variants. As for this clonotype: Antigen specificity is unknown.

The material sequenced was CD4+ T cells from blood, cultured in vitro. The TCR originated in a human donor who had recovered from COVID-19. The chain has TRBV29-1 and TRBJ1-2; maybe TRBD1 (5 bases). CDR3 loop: CSVKGSRDNYGYTF. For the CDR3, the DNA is TGCAGCGTTAAAGGGTCCCGGGACAACTATGGCTACACCTTC.